One and the same sample provided the 13 T cell receptor beta chains below, sequenced in a study of cytomegalovirus exposure and HLA in healthy donors. The PCR ran on 60 Vbeta and 13 Jbeta primers. Measured with immunoSEQ multiplex PCR; TCRdb has only the in-frame clones, and not every one. The sample has 99,000 or so clones; approximately 80% are singletons. The specimen sequenced was PBMCs. Source of these receptors: a male donor in good health and CMV-seropositive.

CDR3 in DNA: TGTGCCAGCAGTCCCGCTGGGACAGGCTCTTCCTACGAGCAGTACTTC. Its translation: CASSPAGTGSSYEQYF. The chain employs TRBV5-4 and TRBJ2-7; 8 nucleotides match TRBD1. The CDR3 extends over 16 amino acids. V shed 5 bases and J 1 base; nucleotides not matched to a gene: 11. Germline V gene sequence: CDR1 SGHNT, CDR2 YYREEE (reference sequence).

The CDR3 protein is CASSLGGGATEAFF. CDR3 DNA sequence: TGTGCCAGCAGCTTAGGAGGGGGCGCGACTGAAGCTTTCTTT. The rearrangement uses TRBV7-6 and TRBJ1-1, with 7 bases that match TRBD1. V lost 1 base to trimming and J lost 5 bases; unmatched junction nucleotides: 4. The CDR3 has 14 residues. CDR1 SGHVS and CDR2 FNYEAQ come from the germline V gene.

The gene calls are TRBV5-6 and TRBJ1-2; D may be TRBD1 (6 bases). This CDR3 is 13 amino acids long. CDR1 and CDR2 from the germline V gene are SGHDT and YYEEEE. V was pared by 4 bases and J by 8 bases, with 15 bases between. The CDR3 nucleotides are TGTGCCAGCAGCGCAACACAGGGTTTCGGCTACACCTTC. Translated, it gives CASSATQGFGYTF.

The V call is TRBV2, the J call TRBJ2-5, with 9 bases aligning to TRBD1. The germline CDR1 and CDR2 sequences are SNHLY and FYNNEI. The junction had 4 bases not matched to a gene; V was cut back by 6 bases and J by 5 bases. This CDR3 has 13 amino acids. The CDR3 here is CASSSGTGETQYF. The CDR3 nucleotides read TGTGCCAGCAGCTCCGGGACAGGGGAGACCCAGTACTTC.

This chain uses TRBV6-5 with TRBJ2-1; tentatively, D is TRBD1 (5 bases). Trimming removed 0 bases at V and 2 bases at J, with 8 bases between. The CDR3 consists of 15 residues. Germline CDR1 MNHEY, CDR2 SVGAGI. CDR3 protein: CASSYSRRAYNEQFF. The CDR3 DNA reads TGTGCCAGCAGTTACTCACGCAGGGCCTACAATGAGCAGTTCTTC.

This clone was counted a single time. The V gene is TRBV5-6, the J gene TRBJ2-5, with no clear D. The germline gives CDR1 SGHDT, CDR2 YYEEEE. V lost 4 bases, J lost 2 bases, and 18 bases lay in between. CDR3 length: 16 residues. The CDR3 DNA is TGTGCCAGCAGCCCCGGTTGGAGCCGATTACAAGAGACCCAGTACTTC. Protein sequence: CASSPGWSRLQETQYF.

This clone was detected once. The chain is built from TRBV30 and TRBJ2-7; D gene unclear. The CDR3 spans 11 residues. Germline V gene lookup returns CDR1 GTSNPN and CDR2 SVGIG (reference sequence). The V gene lost 3 bases and the J gene lost 3 bases, with 6 bases spanning the gap. CDR3 amino acids: CAWRLVYEQYF. CDR3 sequence (DNA): TGTGCCTGGAGGCTAGTCTACGAGCAGTACTTC.

The genes are TRBV5-6 and TRBJ1-2, with D maybe TRBD1 (6 bases). Trimming took off 4 bases at V and 3 bases at J, with 13 bases between the two ends. The CDR3 length is 14 residues. Looked up from germline, CDR1 is SGHDT and CDR2 is YYEEEE. CDR3 sequence reads: CASSGGDKDYGYTF. CDR3 coding DNA: TGTGCCAGCAGCGGGGGGGACAAGGACTATGGCTACACCTTC.

This clone was detected once. The chain uses TRBV15 and TRBJ1-4; 10 bases fit TRBD1. This CDR3 comprises 17 residues. Germline V CDR1 and CDR2: LNHNV, YYDKDF (reference sequence). With 3 bases clipped from V and 8 bases from J, the junction kept 12 bases outside the gene matches. This CDR3 is CATSSGTGVLAGEKLFF. The CDR3 coding sequence is TGTGCCACCAGCAGCGGGACAGGGGTCCTAGCTGGAGAAAAACTGTTTTTT.

The rearrangement uses TRBV13 and TRBJ2-1, with a possible D match to TRBD1 (5 bases). CDR1 is PRHDT and CDR2 is FYEKMQ in the germline V gene (reference sequence). The CDR3 is 14 amino acids. Trimming left V 5 bases short and J 4 bases short, with 12 bases between. CDR3 in amino acids: CASSLPQGYNEQFF. CDR3 coding DNA: TGTGCCAGCAGCCTCCCGCAGGGTTACAATGAGCAGTTCTTC.

In its sample, this clone was seen a few times. The chain combines TRBV5-1 with TRBJ2-5, with 7 bases lining up with TRBD1. Germline V gives CDR1 SGHRS, CDR2 YFSETQ. The CDR3 runs to 14 residues. V lost 5 bases to trimming and J lost 0 bases; unmatched junction nucleotides: 4. CDR3 in amino acids: CASSTTGNQETQYF. CDR3 nucleotides: TGCGCCAGCAGTACGACAGGGAACCAAGAGACCCAGTACTTC.

The chain combines TRBV7-9 with TRBJ2-7, with TRBD2 matching 9 bases. The CDR3 runs 15 residues. The germline V gene encodes CDR1 SEHNR and CDR2 FQNEAQ (reference sequence). The trim removed 7 bases at V and 2 bases at J, leaving 9 bases unmatched. CDR3 nucleotide sequence: TGTGCCAGCACGATTAGCGGGGGATCCCCCTACGAGCAGTACTTC. It encodes CASTISGGSPYEQYF.

The chain uses TRBV9 and TRBJ1-1; D call uncertain. The CDR3 loop spans 12 amino acids. CDR1 and CDR2 from the germline V gene are SGDLS and YYNGEE. Trimming pared 5 bases from V and 7 bases from J, leaving 12 bases between. CDR3 sequence: CASSQTEGEAFF. CDR3 nucleotide sequence: TGTGCCAGCAGTCAAACTGAGGGTGAAGCTTTCTTT.